The clone carrying this T cell receptor beta chain has more than one count but fewer than ten. Looked up from germline, CDR1 is SGHTA and CDR2 is FQGTGA. The junction had 2 bases not matched to a gene; V was cut back by 4 bases and J by 1 base. The CDR3 totals 14 residues. This sample was included in a study of type 1 and type 2 diabetes patients. Amplification started from genomic DNA. Amplification of the beta chain CDR3 used 30 forward and 13 reverse multiplex primers. TCRdb itself ran the multiplex PCR reads through MiXCR, one entry per CDR3 protein. The sample shows a few hundred thousand distinct CDR3 sequences, 45% to 60% of them seen only once.

This chain connects TRBV7-3 to TRBJ1-1; 8 bases match TRBD1. The TCR was taken from a man younger than 35 with type 2 diabetes. The sample taken for sequencing was peripheral blood mononuclear cells (PBMCs). This CDR3 reads CASSSGGANTEAFF. The CDR3 DNA reads as TGTGCCAGCAGCTCAGGGGGCGCGAACACTGAAGCTTTCTTT. The full variable domain, its missing parts supplied by reference TRBV7-3 and TRBJ1-1, is GAGVSQTPSNKVTEKGKYVELRCDPISGHTALYWYRQSLGQGPEFLIYFQGTGAADDSGLPNDRFFAVRPEGSVSTLKIQRTERGDSAVYLCASSSGGANTEAFFGQGTRLTVV.